The 24 T cell receptor beta chains presented below share a single source sample, sequenced in a study of blood T cell repertoires in COVID-19 (dated by TCRdb to 2020 to 2022). Libraries were prepared through the immunoSEQ multiplex PCR assay. This immuneACCESS table, as held by TCRdb, lists in-frame sequences with V and J called but not all clones. Of the missing ones, under half trace to an unresolved V gene in checked studies; the others have no known cause. Recorded for this sample are 180,000 or so clones; roughly 90% of them occurred a single time. The ten biggest clones cover roughly 0.77% of the sample. The sequencing input was PBMCs or T cells enriched from blood (not recorded which). The source of these receptors is a woman younger than 30 who had recovered from COVID-19.

The chain joins TRBV28 to TRBJ1-5; 11 nucleotides align to TRBD1. Germline assignment: CDR1 MDHEN and CDR2 SYDVKM. The CDR3 runs 15 residues. The V segment lost 4 bases and the J segment 5 bases; nucleotides outside the gene matches: 4. CDR3 in DNA: TGTGCCAGCAGTTCCGGGACAGGGGGTTATCAGCCCCAGCATTTT. It encodes CASSSGTGGYQPQHF. The entire variable domain, with the rest obtained from reference TRBV28 and TRBJ1-5, is as follows: DVKVTQSSRYLVKRTGEKVFLECVQDMDHENMFWYRQDPGLGLRLIYFSYDVKMKEKGDIPEGYSVSREKKERFSLILESASTNQTSMYLCASSSGTGGYQPQHFGDGTRLSIL.

The chain carries TRBV21-1 and TRBJ2-1; the D call in the table, TRBD1, was not verified against the DNA. TRBV21-1 is a listed pseudogene. This CDR3 spans 20 amino acids. CDR3 sequence reads: CASGEKGAWGRRSSYNEQFF. The CDR3 DNA follows: TGTGCCAGCGGAGAAAAGGGGGCCTGGGGGAGAAGGAGCTCCTACAATGAGCAGTTCTTC.

This chain uses TRBV28 with TRBJ1-4, with D hard to call. The V gene lost 4 bases and the J gene lost 4 bases, with 13 bases spanning the gap. The length of the CDR3 is 15 residues. CDR1 is MDHEN and CDR2 is SYDVKM in the germline V gene. The CDR3 region has the DNA TGTGCCAGCAGTTCCCCGGGGAGATATAATGAAAAACTGTTTTTT. Residues: CASSSPGRYNEKLFF.

J is TRBJ2-7 and V is TRBV5-6; TRBD1 agrees at 8 bases. The germline gives CDR1 SGHDT, CDR2 YYEEEE. This CDR3 has 16 residues. The V segment lost 1 base and the J segment 5 bases; nucleotides outside the gene matches: 11. In nucleotides, the CDR3 is TGTGCCAGCAGCTTGTTCCCCCCGGCAGGGGGCCACGAGCAGTACTTC. Translation gives CASSLFPPAGGHEQYF.

Only one count was recorded for this clone. The chain joins TRBV29-1 to TRBJ2-3, with 8 bases that match TRBD2. Germline CDR1 is SQVTM and CDR2 is ANQGSEA. The junction had 10 bases not matched to a gene; V was cut back by 5 bases and J by 6 bases. CDR3 length: 14 residues. The CDR3 DNA reads as TGCAGCGTTCAGAGCGGGACGGGGGGGGATACGCAGTATTTT. Protein sequence: CSVQSGTGGDTQYF.

This chain uses TRBV5-1 with TRBJ2-5, with 10 bases identical to TRBD1. J gave up 5 bases and V 4 bases, and 2 bases lay outside the gene matches. The germline V gene encodes CDR1 SGHRS and CDR2 YFSETQ. There are 13 residues in the CDR3. The CDR3 here is CASSGGQGETQYF. The CDR3 DNA is TGCGCCAGCAGCGGGGGACAGGGGGAGACCCAGTACTTC.

The rearrangement links TRBV9 to TRBJ2-1, with TRBD2 matching 7 bases. J gave up 0 bases and V 2 bases, and 8 bases lay outside the gene matches. CDR3 length: 17 amino acids. Germline lookup yields CDR1 SGDLS and CDR2 YYNGEE. The CDR3 loop reads CASSVRGREHSYNEQFF. In DNA, the CDR3 is TGTGCCAGCAGCGTCCGAGGGCGGGAGCACTCCTACAATGAGCAGTTCTTC.

The chain has TRBV10-1 and TRBJ2-1; 8 bases map to TRBD2. CDR3 size: 16 residues. V shed 6 bases, J shed 2 bases, and the junction held 9 bases outside the gene matches. In germline, CDR1 is WNHNN, CDR2 SYGVQD (reference sequence). DNA for the CDR3: TGCGCCAGCAGCGACATCCTTAGCGGGACCTACAATGAGCAGTTCTTC. Its translation is CASSDILSGTYNEQFF.

This rearrangement joins TRBV19 to TRBJ2-7, with D possibly matching TRBD1 (6 bases). The V gene's germline CDR1 is LNHDA and CDR2 SQIVND (reference sequence). With 5 bases removed from V and 0 bases from J, the gap between germline ends came to 11 bases. This CDR3 has 14 residues. The chain's CDR3 is CASSGTTGSYEQYF. The CDR3 DNA is TGTGCCAGTAGTGGGACGACAGGCTCCTACGAGCAGTACTTC.

The rearrangement joins TRBV27 to TRBJ2-7; a weak D match, TRBD2 (5 bases). Germline lookup yields CDR1 MNHEY and CDR2 SMNVEV (reference sequence). The CDR3 extends over 14 amino acids. V was pared by 3 bases and J by 4 bases, with 13 bases between. Here the CDR3 reads CASSFHRDVYEQYF. In nucleotides, the CDR3 is TGTGCCAGCAGTTTTCACCGGGATGTTTACGAGCAGTACTTC.

The chain uses TRBV19 and TRBJ2-7; D remains ambiguous. V gave up 3 bases and J gave up 1 base, with 7 bases separating them. The germline gives CDR1 LNHDA, CDR2 SQIVND (reference sequence). This CDR3 contains 13 residues. CDR3 amino acids: CASSIARSYEQYF. CDR3 DNA sequence: TGTGCCAGTAGTATTGCGAGGTCCTACGAGCAGTACTTC.

V gene TRBV5-6 combines with J gene TRBJ1-1, with TRBD1 identical over 11 bases. This CDR3 has 19 residues. V shed 0 bases and J 0 bases; nucleotides not matched to a gene: 10. Germline values: CDR1 SGHDT, CDR2 YYEEEE. The DNA for the CDR3 is TGTGCCAGCAGCTTGGCCGGTCGAGGACAGGGGGCCATGAACACTGAAGCTTTCTTT. This codes for CASSLAGRGQGAMNTEAFF.

The rearrangement uses TRBV28 and TRBJ2-7, with D possibly TRBD1 on 6 matching bases. CDR1 is MDHEN and CDR2 is SYDVKM in the germline V gene. The CDR3 sequence is 12 residues long. Trimming cost V 11 bases and J 5 bases, with 16 bases left between them. The CDR3 bases are TGTGCCGGAAGTTTTGGACAGAACGAGCAGTACTTC. This codes for CAGSFGQNEQYF.

The rearrangement links TRBV27 to TRBJ1-6; 11 bases agree with TRBD1. The V and J ends lost 6 bases and 9 bases, in that order; junction bases with no gene match: 4. This CDR3 has 14 residues. Germline V gene data show CDR1 as MNHEY and CDR2 as SMNVEV (reference sequence). Written as DNA, the CDR3 is TGTGCCAGCAGCAGAGGGACAGGGGGTTCACCCCTCCACTTT. Protein sequence: CASSRGTGGSPLHF.

V is TRBV7-3 and J is TRBJ2-5; the match to TRBD2 covers 15 bases. V gave up 5 bases and J gave up 4 bases; unmatched junction bases: 5. This CDR3 spans 16 amino acids. Germline values: CDR1 SGHTA, CDR2 FQGTGA. In DNA form, the CDR3 reads TGTGCCAGCAGCCTGGGACTAGCGGGAGGAAGAGAGACCCAGTACTTC. Protein: CASSLGLAGGRETQYF.

The chain links TRBV28 to TRBJ2-7; 7 bases are a match to TRBD2. Germline V lookup: CDR1 MDHEN, CDR2 SYDVKM. The CDR3 sequence is 15 residues long. Germline trimming cut 6 bases from V and 1 base from J; bases unmatched to any gene: 9. CDR3 nucleotide sequence: TGTGCCAGCAGCTTAAGCGGGGTTGCGTCCTACGAGCAGTACTTC. Its protein product is CASSLSGVASYEQYF.

The chain joins TRBV28 to TRBJ1-6; 10 nucleotides align to TRBD1. From germline, CDR1 is MDHEN and CDR2 SYDVKM. CDR3 length: 14 residues. V lost 6 bases, J lost 8 bases, and 4 bases stayed unmatched. CDR3 loop: CASSLGQGYSPLHF. CDR3 sequence (DNA): TGTGCCAGCAGCCTGGGACAGGGGTATTCACCCCTCCACTTT.

This clone was seen only a few times. J is TRBJ2-1 and V is TRBV24-1; 9 nucleotides line up with TRBD2. The germline V gene has CDR1 KGHDR and CDR2 SFDVKD. V dropped 5 bases and J dropped 6; count of bases not matched to a gene: 13. The CDR3 extends over 17 amino acids. CDR3 sequence reads: CATSVRKREASTNEQFF. CDR3 DNA sequence: TGTGCCACCAGTGTGAGGAAGCGGGAGGCGTCCACCAATGAGCAGTTCTTC.

V gene TRBV28 combines with J gene TRBJ1-3; 9 bases are a match to TRBD1. The V gene's germline CDR1 is MDHEN and CDR2 SYDVKM. The V and J ends lost 2 bases and 4 bases, in that order; junction bases with no gene match: 15. The CDR3 covers 19 residues. DNA of the CDR3: TGTGCCAGCAGTTTACTCCGAACCGGGACAGGGTCTGCCGGAAACACCATATATTTT. It specifies CASSLLRTGTGSAGNTIYF.

J is TRBJ2-7 and V is TRBV13; 9 positions agree with TRBD2. In germline, CDR1 is PRHDT, CDR2 FYEKMQ (reference sequence). The CDR3 spans 14 residues. The V segment lost 3 bases and the J segment 3 bases; nucleotides outside the gene matches: 3. CDR3 sequence (DNA): TGTGCCAGCAGCTTCGGGACTAGCAGCTACGAGCAGTACTTC. Amino acids: CASSFGTSSYEQYF. Full variable domain (missing parts from reference TRBV13 and TRBJ2-7): AAGVIQSPRHLIKEKRETATLKCYPIPRHDTVYWYQQGPGQDPQFLISFYEKMQSDKGSIPDRFSAQQFSDYHSELNMSSLELGDSALYFCASSFGTSSYEQYFGPGTRLTVT.

The gene calls are TRBV19 and TRBJ1-5; 8 bases line up with TRBD1. This CDR3 comprises 17 residues. The V gene end was trimmed by 4 bases and the J gene end by 0 bases; junction bases not matched to a gene: 8. Germline values: CDR1 LNHDA, CDR2 SQIVND (reference sequence). CDR3 in amino acids: CASSTMTGDYSNQPQHF. The CDR3 region has the DNA TGTGCCAGTAGTACTATGACAGGGGACTATAGCAATCAGCCCCAGCATTTT.

This rearrangement joins TRBV15 to TRBJ1-4, with 12 bases aligning to TRBD1. This CDR3 comprises 16 residues. Germline lookup yields CDR1 LNHNV and CDR2 YYDKDF (reference sequence). Losses at the gene ends were 3 bases for V and 7 bases for J; bases not matched to a gene: 6. The CDR3 sequence is CATSRGQGASGEKLFF. CDR3 DNA sequence: TGTGCCACCAGCAGGGGACAGGGGGCTTCTGGTGAAAAACTGTTTTTT.

The V and J genes are TRBV30 and TRBJ2-3; 9 bases are a match to TRBD2. V lost 5 bases and J lost 0; bases outside the gene matches: 6. The CDR3 runs to 15 residues. CDR1 and CDR2 (germline): GTSNPN, SVGIG (reference sequence). In DNA, the CDR3 is TGTGCCTGGGACGGCGGGAGGGTGAGCACAGATACGCAGTATTTT. It translates to CAWDGGRVSTDTQYF.

The rearrangement uses TRBV27 and TRBJ1-2, with D possibly matching TRBD1 (6 bases). Per the germline V gene, CDR1 is MNHEY and CDR2 is SMNVEV (reference sequence). Trimming cost V 2 bases and J 2 bases, with 9 bases left between them. The CDR3 has 14 residues. This CDR3 reads CASSLDRYNYGYTF. In DNA form, the CDR3 reads TGTGCCAGCAGTTTAGACAGGTACAACTATGGCTACACCTTC.